The subject of this entry is one T cell receptor beta chain. Antigen specificity is unknown. The record originates from a study of cytomegalovirus exposure and HLA in healthy donors. Turning to the study itself: Caucasian-associated ancestry cluster membership applied to about 80% of about 370 genotyped donors. Points from the study as a whole: CMV serostatus stood as the only immune exposure information on hand.

V lost 5 bases and J lost 2, with 13 bases in between. Germline CDR1 reads SGHTA; CDR2 reads FQGTGA. CDR3 length equals 15 residues. PCR used 60 Vbeta primers and 13 Jbeta primers. Method: immunoSEQ multiplex PCR; TCRdb's copy keeps in-frame clones and lacks some. The sample lists approximately 150,000 clones, more than 60% occurring once. This TCR came from a middle-aged woman in good health and CMV-seropositive. The chain couples TRBV7-3 to TRBJ1-3; no definite D call. The sample was PBMCs. CDR3 DNA sequence: TGTGCCAGCAGCCCCGCAGGCGGGACTGGAAACACCATATATTTT. It codes for CASSPAGGTGNTIYF.